This T cell receptor (beta chain) was retrieved from a study of blood T cell repertoires in COVID-19. Using immunoSEQ multiplex PCR, the repertoire was profiled, and TCRdb retains in-frame clones only, with some absent. The sample has roughly 73,000 clones; roughly 80% are singletons. There are 16 residues in the CDR3. CDR1 SGHRS and CDR2 YFSETQ come from the germline V gene. Trimming cost V 0 bases and J 4 bases, with 14 bases left between them. Sequencing was carried out using peripheral blood. This TCR was sampled from a woman between 55 and 75 years old with acute or convalescent COVID-19. The rearrangement uses TRBV5-1 and TRBJ1-3; D is unclear. CDR3 amino acids: CASSLEGPGRGNTIYF. The CDR3 nucleotides read TGCGCCAGCAGCTTGGAAGGTCCGGGGAGGGGAAACACCATATATTTT. Full variable domain (missing parts from reference TRBV5-1 and TRBJ1-3): KAGVTQTPRYLIKTRGQQVTLSCSPISGHRSVSWYQQTPGQGLQFLFEYFSETQRNKGNFPGRFSGRQFSNSRSEMNVSTLELGDSALYLCASSLEGPGRGNTIYFGEGSWLTVV.